This TCR beta chain derives from a study of T cell repertoires in cytomegalovirus infection. About the study: As its CMV epitopes, the study selected recently identified HLA-C-restricted and well-studied HLA-B-restricted targets. Indicated by public TCR beta signatures were CMV infection and matching HLA type.

TCRdb fed the reads into MiXCR, producing one record per CDR3 protein. The sample has around 750,000 distinct CDR3 sequences, less than 35% seen once. As concerns this clonotype: The antigen remains undetermined. This clone may be a read error of a much larger clone one base away.

The CDR3 spans 14 residues. Germline lookup yields CDR1 SGHTA and CDR2 FQGTGA. Study-level findings and limits: Based on cumulative public TCR beta family frequency, carriers of CMV plus the relevant HLA were identified. What dominated the ex vivo response were HLA-C-restricted CMV-specific TCR beta clonotypes.

The chain combines TRBV7-3 with TRBJ1-1; a weak D match, TRBD1 (6 bases). The TCR sequence derives from a human donor in good health (CMV status not recorded). Some clones in this sample may be carry-over from other donors' samples. The sample in question was cultured CD8+ T cells from PBMCs, obtained from culture after CMV antigen stimulation. CDR3 amino acids: CASSLAGVGTKAFF. In DNA, the CDR3 is TGTGCCAGCAGCTTGGCAGGGGTGGGCACTAAAGCTTTCTTT.